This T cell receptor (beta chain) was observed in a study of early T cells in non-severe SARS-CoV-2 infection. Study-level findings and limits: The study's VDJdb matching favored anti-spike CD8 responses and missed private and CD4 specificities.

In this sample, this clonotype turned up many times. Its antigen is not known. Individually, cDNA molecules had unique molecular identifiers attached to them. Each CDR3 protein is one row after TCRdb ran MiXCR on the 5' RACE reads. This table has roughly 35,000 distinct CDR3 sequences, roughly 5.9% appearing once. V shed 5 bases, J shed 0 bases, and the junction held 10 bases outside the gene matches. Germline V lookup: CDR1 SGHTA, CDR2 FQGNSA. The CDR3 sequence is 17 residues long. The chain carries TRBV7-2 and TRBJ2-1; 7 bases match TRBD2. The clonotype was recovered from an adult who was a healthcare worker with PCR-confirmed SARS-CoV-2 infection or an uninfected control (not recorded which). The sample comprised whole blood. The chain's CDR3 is CASSGSLAAHSYNEQFF. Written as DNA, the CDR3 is TGTGCCAGCAGCGGATCCCTAGCGGCACACTCCTACAATGAGCAGTTCTTC.